This paragraph reports one TCR beta chain. Germline V lookup: CDR1 SGDLS, CDR2 YYNGEE. The CDR3 totals 17 residues. The J segment lost 3 bases and the V segment lost 3 bases, leaving 8 bases of the junction unmatched. Researchers ran the PCR with 60 Vbeta and 13 Jbeta primers. This table comes from immunoSEQ multiplex PCR, and its TCRdb copy is limited to in-frame clones, with some not included. Here the sample spans 100,000 to 120,000 clones, around four fifths being singletons. The sample comes from a study of cytomegalovirus exposure and HLA in healthy donors. The rearrangement uses TRBV9 and TRBJ2-1, with 11 bases aligning to TRBD2. This TCR was recovered from a young man in good health and CMV-seropositive. The sample taken for sequencing was PBMCs. Here the CDR3 reads CASSAVTSGEIYNEQFF. CDR3 DNA: TGTGCCAGCAGCGCCGTGACTAGCGGGGAAATCTACAATGAGCAGTTCTTC.